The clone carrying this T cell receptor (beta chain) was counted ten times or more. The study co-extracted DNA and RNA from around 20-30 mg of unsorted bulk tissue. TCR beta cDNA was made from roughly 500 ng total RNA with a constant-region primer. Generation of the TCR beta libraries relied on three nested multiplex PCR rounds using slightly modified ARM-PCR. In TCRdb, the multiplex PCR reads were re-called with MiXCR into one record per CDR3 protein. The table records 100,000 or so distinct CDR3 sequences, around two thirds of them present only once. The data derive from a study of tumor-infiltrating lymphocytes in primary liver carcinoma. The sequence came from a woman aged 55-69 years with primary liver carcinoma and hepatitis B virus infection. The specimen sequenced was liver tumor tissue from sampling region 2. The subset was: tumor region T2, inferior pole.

The CDR3: CASSSDQKRTPGETQYF. The DNA of the CDR3 is TGTGCCAGCAGTTCGGACCAAAAGAGGACACCCGGGGAGACCCAGTACTTC. This rearrangement joins TRBV28 to TRBJ2-5, with D possibly being TRBD1 (5 bases). Germline CDR1 reads MDHEN; CDR2 reads SYDVKM. The CDR3 extends over 17 amino acids. V lost 4 bases, J lost 5 bases, and 23 bases lay in between.